There are many counts of the clone carrying this T cell receptor (beta chain). The antigen is unknown. This sample stems from a study of CD8 T cells in ankylosing spondylitis. Findings and limits, study-wide: What appeared characteristic of ankylosing spondylitis blood was a TCR beta motif of fewer than ten highly homologous variants. The authors reported significant enrichment of disease-linked clones in matched ankylosing spondylitis synovial fluid. Within peripheral blood, clones linked to disease were CD8+ and relatively rare.

Library preparation for TCR beta used quantitative 5'-RACE with molecular barcodes. MiXCR, applied by TCRdb to the 5' RACE reads, yields one record per CDR3 protein. The top ten hold under 4.5% of the sample, which has around 490,000 distinct CDR3 sequences, about 5.7% seen once. This CDR3 has 15 amino acids. V was clipped by 2 bases and J by 0 bases, with 8 bases between them. CDR1 MNHEY and CDR2 SMNVEV come from the germline V gene (reference sequence). The clonotype comes from a male donor with ankylosing spondylitis. The chain recombines TRBV27 with TRBJ1-3, with D uncertain. Sequences were obtained from blood, either unsorted or a sorted T cell fraction (not recorded which). The CDR3 reads CASSLGGPSGNTIYF. The CDR3 DNA reads as TGTGCCAGCAGTTTAGGAGGACCCTCTGGAAACACCATATATTTT.